The 20 T cell receptor beta chains below come from one sample, sequenced in a study of blood T cell repertoires in COVID-19. The data were produced by immunoSEQ multiplex PCR, yet TCRdb's version contains in-frame clones alone and is incomplete. This table holds a few hundred thousand clones, around 90% found once. Sequences were obtained from peripheral blood. Every receptor here comes from a woman in her forties who had recovered from COVID-19.

CDR3 coding DNA: TGCAGTGCTAGTAGGGGGACTACCATTAGCACAGATACGCAGTATTTT. This sequence encodes CSASRGTTISTDTQYF. This chain uses TRBV20-1 with TRBJ2-3, with D tentatively TRBD2 (7 bases). From germline, CDR1 is DFQATT and CDR2 SNEGSKA (reference sequence). V was trimmed by 3 bases and J by 0 bases, leaving 16 bases between them. The CDR3 covers 16 residues.

The CDR3 is CASSPGNTEAFF. Here the CDR3 DNA reads TGTGCCAGCTCACCCGGGAACACTGAAGCTTTCTTT. The chain uses TRBV18 and TRBJ1-1, with no clear D. CDR3 length: 12 amino acids. The germline gives CDR1 KGHSH, CDR2 LQKENI. V was cut by 3 bases and J by 1 base, with 3 bases left in between.

CDR3 in DNA: TGTGCCACCAGTGATTCTCGGGGCACAGATACGCAGTATTTT. It encodes CATSDSRGTDTQYF. The chain carries TRBV24-1 and TRBJ2-3; D not resolved. The CDR3 spans 14 residues. V lost 2 bases, J lost 1 base, and 6 bases lay in between. From germline, CDR1 is KGHDR and CDR2 SFDVKD.

This CDR3 reads CAAKRAEGTNTGELFF. CDR3 in DNA: TGTGCCGCCAAGCGAGCGGAAGGTACGAACACCGGGGAGCTGTTTTTT. The genes are TRBV10-3 and TRBJ2-2; possible D gene TRBD2, 5 bases. Trimming cost V 11 bases and J 0 bases, with 19 bases left between them. This CDR3 contains 16 residues. Per the germline V gene, CDR1 is ENHRY and CDR2 is SYGVKD.

This clone was detected once. The chain has TRBV30 and TRBJ1-2, with a possible D match to TRBD1 (6 bases). CDR1 is GTSNPN and CDR2 is SVGIG in the germline V gene (reference sequence). Trimming removed 2 bases from V and 8 bases from J, with 12 bases in between. The CDR3 is made up of 12 amino acids. The CDR3: CAWSPQGRGYTF. Here the CDR3 DNA reads TGTGCCTGGAGTCCGCAGGGGAGAGGCTACACCTTC.

The rearrangement links TRBV6-5 to TRBJ2-2, with a possible D match to TRBD2 (6 bases). Germline-derived CDR1 and CDR2 are MNHEY and SVGAGI. Trimming cost V 8 bases and J 1 base, with 11 bases left between them. This CDR3 region has 14 residues. The DNA for the CDR3 is TGTGCCAGCCTCCAGGGAGGGAACACCGGGGAGCTGTTTTTT. This encodes CASLQGGNTGELFF.

This chain links TRBV5-1 with TRBJ2-7; 8 nucleotides align to TRBD2. CDR1 SGHRS and CDR2 YFSETQ come from the germline V gene. CDR3 length: 16 amino acids. V trimming: 0 bases; J trimming: 0 bases; junction bases outside the gene matches: 5. CDR3 DNA sequence: TGCGCCAGCAGCTTGGACGTGACTAGCGACTCCTACGAGCAGTACTTC. As protein: CASSLDVTSDSYEQYF.

The chain links TRBV2 to TRBJ1-6; 10 nucleotides align to TRBD1. The germline V gene has CDR1 SNHLY and CDR2 FYNNEI. The CDR3 consists of 13 residues. The V gene end was trimmed by 9 bases and the J gene end by 7 bases; junction bases not matched to a gene: 3. CDR3 in amino acids: CARRTGGNSPLHF. The DNA for the CDR3 is TGTGCCAGACGGACAGGGGGGAATTCACCCCTCCACTTT.

The chain carries TRBV5-4 and TRBJ2-3, with a possible D match to TRBD1 (6 bases). The CDR3 covers 15 residues. Germline values: CDR1 SGHNT, CDR2 YYREEE (reference sequence). V was pared by 4 bases and J by 4 bases, with 16 bases between. The CDR3 coding sequence is TGTGCCAGCAGCATCGGGGCAGGGGTGGCAGATACGCAGTATTTT. Translating it yields CASSIGAGVADTQYF.

This clone appeared a single time. The chain combines TRBV30 with TRBJ1-1; no clear D. CDR3 length: 13 amino acids. Trimming pared 0 bases from V and 4 bases from J, leaving 9 bases between. The germline CDR1 and CDR2 sequences are GTSNPN and SVGIG (reference sequence). The CDR3, as DNA: TGTGCCTGGAGTGTACAGCGGGGCACTGAAGCTTTCTTT. Protein sequence: CAWSVQRGTEAFF.

The chain couples TRBV7-9 to TRBJ2-5; TRBD2 matches 9 bases. The germline CDR1 and CDR2 sequences are SEHNR and FQNEAQ (reference sequence). V lost 6 bases to trimming and J lost 0 bases; unmatched junction nucleotides: 5. The CDR3 has 15 amino acids. CDR3 DNA: TGTGCCAGCAGGACCCTAGCGGGGCACCAAGAGACCCAGTACTTC. Translation: CASRTLAGHQETQYF.

The rearrangement joins TRBV5-6 to TRBJ2-6; D not certain. CDR3 length: 18 residues. Germline V gene data show CDR1 as SGHDT and CDR2 as YYEEEE. Deletions cut 2 bases from V and 0 bases from J, with 15 bases between. In DNA form, the CDR3 reads TGTGCCAGCAGCTTCTCTCCCGTCCCCCTCTCTGGGGCCAACGTCCTGACTTTC. Its protein is CASSFSPVPLSGANVLTF.

The chain is built from TRBV9 and TRBJ2-1, with 12 bases matching TRBD2. CDR3 length: 16 amino acids. V lost 3 bases, J lost 6 bases, and 7 bases stayed unmatched. In germline, CDR1 is SGDLS, CDR2 YYNGEE. CDR3 sequence reads: CASSETSGSYINEQFF. In nucleotides, the CDR3 is TGTGCCAGCAGCGAGACTAGCGGGAGCTATATCAATGAGCAGTTCTTC.

The chain combines TRBV11-1 with TRBJ2-1, with TRBD2 identical over 9 bases. The CDR3 runs 15 residues. The junction had 2 bases not matched to a gene; V was cut back by 5 bases and J by 0 bases. The germline gives CDR1 SGHAT, CDR2 FQDESV (reference sequence). The CDR3 coding sequence is TGTGCCAGCAGCCTTAGCGGGAGCTCCTACAATGAGCAGTTCTTC. It encodes CASSLSGSSYNEQFF.

The chain combines TRBV6-5 with TRBJ2-5; D is unresolved. Germline loops: CDR1 MNHEY, CDR2 SVGAGI. V lost 7 bases, J lost 1 base, and 4 bases lay in between. This CDR3 region has 11 residues. CDR3 protein: CASMRQETQYF. The CDR3 DNA sequence: TGTGCCAGCATGCGCCAAGAGACCCAGTACTTC.

This chain uses TRBV3-1 (or the pseudogene TRBV3-2) with TRBJ1-2; D is ambiguous. CDR1 is LGHDT and CDR2 is YNNKEL in the germline V gene (reference sequence). Between the trimmed V and J ends, which lost 1 base and 3 bases, there was a span of 15 bases. The CDR3 loop spans 16 amino acids. The CDR3 bases are TGTGCCAGCAGCCAAGGGGCAGCGGACGGTTACTATGGCTACACCTTC. It is translated as CASSQGAADGYYGYTF.

V and J are TRBV7-3 and TRBJ1-6, with TRBD1 as a possible D gene (6 bases). The CDR3 has 14 amino acids. Trimming removed 2 bases at V and 7 bases at J, with 9 bases between. Per germline, CDR1 SGHTA and CDR2 FQGTGA. CDR3 sequence: CASSLGQKNSPLHF. In DNA, the CDR3 is TGTGCCAGCAGCTTAGGACAGAAGAATTCACCCCTCCACTTT.

Here the CDR3 DNA reads TGTGCCAACCTAGCGGGACCCTACGAGCAGTACTTC. Amino acids: CANLAGPYEQYF. The chain joins TRBV2 to TRBJ2-7; 9 nucleotides match TRBD2. This CDR3 region has 12 residues. The V and J ends lost 10 bases and 2 bases, in that order; junction bases with no gene match: 3. From germline, CDR1 is SNHLY and CDR2 FYNNEI.

The V gene is TRBV7-9, the J gene TRBJ2-2; TRBD1 agrees at 9 bases. CDR3 length equals 17 residues. The trim removed 2 bases at V and 0 bases at J, leaving 4 bases unmatched. Germline values: CDR1 SEHNR, CDR2 FQNEAQ (reference sequence). The CDR3 nucleotides read TGTGCCAGCAGCTTACCTACAGGGGGCACGAACACCGGGGAGCTGTTTTTT. Translating it yields CASSLPTGGTNTGELFF.

As regards this clone: Other DNA sequences in the sample encode the same CDR3. This chain links TRBV28 with TRBJ2-7; 7 positions agree with TRBD1. The CDR3 sequence is 14 residues long. Germline V gene sequence: CDR1 MDHEN, CDR2 SYDVKM. Trimming took 3 bases from V and 3 from J; bases not matched to a gene: 5. CDR3 sequence: CASSLGDRDYEQYF. The DNA for the CDR3 is TGTGCCAGCAGTTTGGGGGACAGAGACTACGAGCAGTACTTC. The entire variable domain, with the rest obtained from reference TRBV28 and TRBJ2-7, is as follows: DVKVTQSSRYLVKRTGEKVFLECVQDMDHENMFWYRQDPGLGLRLIYFSYDVKMKEKGDIPEGYSVSREKKERFSLILESASTNQTSMYLCASSLGDRDYEQYFGPGTRLTVT.